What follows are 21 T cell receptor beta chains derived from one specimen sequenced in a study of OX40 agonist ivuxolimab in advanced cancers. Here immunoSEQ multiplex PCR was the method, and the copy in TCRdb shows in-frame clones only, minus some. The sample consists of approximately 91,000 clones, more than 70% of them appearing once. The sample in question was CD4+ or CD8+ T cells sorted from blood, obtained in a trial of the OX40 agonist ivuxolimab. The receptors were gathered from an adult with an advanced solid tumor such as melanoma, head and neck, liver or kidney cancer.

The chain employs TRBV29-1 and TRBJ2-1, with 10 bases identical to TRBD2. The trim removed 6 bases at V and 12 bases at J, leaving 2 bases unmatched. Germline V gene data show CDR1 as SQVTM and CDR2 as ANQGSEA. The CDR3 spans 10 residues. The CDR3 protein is CSVIAGGQFF. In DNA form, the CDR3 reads TGCAGCGTGATAGCGGGAGGGCAGTTCTTC.

The DNA for the CDR3 is TGTGCCAGCAGCCTAAACAGGGTCAACATTCAGTACTTC. It codes for CASSLNRVNIQYF. This chain uses TRBV6-5 with TRBJ2-4, with a weak D call TRBD1 (6 bases). The CDR3 totals 13 residues. Trimming cost V 6 bases and J 7 bases, with 13 bases left between them. Germline loops: CDR1 MNHEY, CDR2 SVGAGI.

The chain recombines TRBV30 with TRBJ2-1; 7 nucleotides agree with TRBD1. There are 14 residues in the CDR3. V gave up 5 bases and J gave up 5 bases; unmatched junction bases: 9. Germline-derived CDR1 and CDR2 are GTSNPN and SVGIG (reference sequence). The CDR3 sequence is CAWARGLWDNEQFF. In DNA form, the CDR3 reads TGTGCCTGGGCTAGGGGGCTCTGGGACAATGAGCAGTTCTTC.

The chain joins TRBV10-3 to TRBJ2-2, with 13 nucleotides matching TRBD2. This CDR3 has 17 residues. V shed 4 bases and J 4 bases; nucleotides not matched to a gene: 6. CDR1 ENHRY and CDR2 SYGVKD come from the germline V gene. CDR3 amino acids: CAISARLAGGGTGELFF. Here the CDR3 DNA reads TGTGCCATCAGTGCGAGACTAGCGGGAGGAGGCACCGGGGAGCTGTTTTTT.

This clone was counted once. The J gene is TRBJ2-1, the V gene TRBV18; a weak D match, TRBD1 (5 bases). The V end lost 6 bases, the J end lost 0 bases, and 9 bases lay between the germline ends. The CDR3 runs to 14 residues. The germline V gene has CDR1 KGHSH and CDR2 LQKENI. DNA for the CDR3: TGTGCCAGCTCCCTCGACAGCTCCTACAATGAGCAGTTCTTC. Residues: CASSLDSSYNEQFF.

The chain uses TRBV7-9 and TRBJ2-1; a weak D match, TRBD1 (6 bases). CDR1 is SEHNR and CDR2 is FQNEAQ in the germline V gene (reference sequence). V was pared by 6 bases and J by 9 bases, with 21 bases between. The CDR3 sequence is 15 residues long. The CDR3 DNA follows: TGTGCCAGCAGTCCGACCGAAGCTTACAGGGTTGAGCAGTTCTTC. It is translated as CASSPTEAYRVEQFF.

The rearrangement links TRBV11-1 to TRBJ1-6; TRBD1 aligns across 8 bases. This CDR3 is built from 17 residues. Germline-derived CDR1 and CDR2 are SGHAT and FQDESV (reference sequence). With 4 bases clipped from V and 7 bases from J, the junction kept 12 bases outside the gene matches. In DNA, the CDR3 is TGTGCCAGCAGCTCCAATATACCGGGACAGGCGAATTCACCCCTCCACTTT. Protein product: CASSSNIPGQANSPLHF. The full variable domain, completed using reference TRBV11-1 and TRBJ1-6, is EAEVAQSPRYKITEKSQAVAFWCDPISGHATLYWYRQILGQGPELLVQFQDESVVDDSQLPKDRFSAERLKGVDSTLKIQPAELGDSAMYLCASSSNIPGQANSPLHFGNGTRLTVT.

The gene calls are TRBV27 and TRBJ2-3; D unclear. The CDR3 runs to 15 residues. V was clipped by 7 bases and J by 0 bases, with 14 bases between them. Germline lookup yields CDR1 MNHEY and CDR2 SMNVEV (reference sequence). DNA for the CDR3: TGTGCCAGCAAATTCACAGCGAGTAGCACAGATACGCAGTATTTT. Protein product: CASKFTASSTDTQYF.

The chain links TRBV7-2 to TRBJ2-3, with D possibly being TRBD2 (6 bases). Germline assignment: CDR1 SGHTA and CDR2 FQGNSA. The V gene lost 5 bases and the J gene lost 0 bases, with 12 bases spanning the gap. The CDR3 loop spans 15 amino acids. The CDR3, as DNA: TGTGCCAGCAGCCCCAAGGCGGGAAGCACAGATACGCAGTATTTT. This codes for CASSPKAGSTDTQYF.

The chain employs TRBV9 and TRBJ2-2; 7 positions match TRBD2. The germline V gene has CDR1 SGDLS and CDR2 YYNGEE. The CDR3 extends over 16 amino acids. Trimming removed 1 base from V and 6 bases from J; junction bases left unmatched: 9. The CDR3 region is CASSVLAREGSGELFF. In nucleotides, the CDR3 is TGTGCCAGCAGCGTATTGGCGAGGGAGGGATCCGGGGAGCTGTTTTTT.

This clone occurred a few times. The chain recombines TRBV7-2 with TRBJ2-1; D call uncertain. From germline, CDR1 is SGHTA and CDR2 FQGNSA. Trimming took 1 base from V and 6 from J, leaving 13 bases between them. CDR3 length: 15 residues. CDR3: CASSLGSQAPNEQFF. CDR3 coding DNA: TGTGCCAGCAGCTTAGGATCGCAGGCACCCAATGAGCAGTTCTTC.

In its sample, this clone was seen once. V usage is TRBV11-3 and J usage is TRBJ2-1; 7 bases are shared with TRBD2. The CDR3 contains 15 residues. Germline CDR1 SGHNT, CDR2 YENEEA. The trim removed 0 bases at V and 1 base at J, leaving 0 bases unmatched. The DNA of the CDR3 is TGTGCCAGCAGCTTAGACGGGGGGTCCTACAATGAGCAGTTCTTC. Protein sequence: CASSLDGGSYNEQFF.

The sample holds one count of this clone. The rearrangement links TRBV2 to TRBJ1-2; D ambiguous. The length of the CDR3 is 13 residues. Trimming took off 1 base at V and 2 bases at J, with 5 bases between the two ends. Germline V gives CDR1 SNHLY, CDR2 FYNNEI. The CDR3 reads CASSEETNYGYTF. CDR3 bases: TGTGCCAGCAGTGAAGAAACAAACTATGGCTACACCTTC. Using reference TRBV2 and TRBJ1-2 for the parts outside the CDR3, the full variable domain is EPEVTQTPSHQVTQMGQEVILRCVPISNHLYFYWYRQILGQKVEFLVSFYNNEISEKSEIFDDQFSVERPDGSNFTLKIRSTKLEDSAMYFCASSEETNYGYTFGSGTRLTVV.

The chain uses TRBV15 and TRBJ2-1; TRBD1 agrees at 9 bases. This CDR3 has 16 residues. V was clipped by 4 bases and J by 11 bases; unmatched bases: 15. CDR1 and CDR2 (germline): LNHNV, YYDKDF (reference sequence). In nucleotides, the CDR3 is TGTGCCACCAGCAAGATCCGGGACAGGGCCTTAAATCAGCAGTTCTTC. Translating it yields CATSKIRDRALNQQFF.

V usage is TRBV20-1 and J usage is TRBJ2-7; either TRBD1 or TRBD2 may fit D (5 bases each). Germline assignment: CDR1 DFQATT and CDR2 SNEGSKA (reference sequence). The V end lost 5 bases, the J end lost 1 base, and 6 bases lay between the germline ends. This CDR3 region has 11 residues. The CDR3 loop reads CSAGGSYEQYF. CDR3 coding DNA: TGCAGTGCTGGGGGATCCTACGAGCAGTACTTC.

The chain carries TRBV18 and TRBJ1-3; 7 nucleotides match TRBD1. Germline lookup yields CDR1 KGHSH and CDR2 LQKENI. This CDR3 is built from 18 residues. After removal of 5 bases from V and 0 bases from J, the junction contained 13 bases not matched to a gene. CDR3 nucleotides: TGTGCCAGCTCATTATGGGACAGTATGATAAACTCTGGAAACACCATATATTTT. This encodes CASSLWDSMINSGNTIYF.

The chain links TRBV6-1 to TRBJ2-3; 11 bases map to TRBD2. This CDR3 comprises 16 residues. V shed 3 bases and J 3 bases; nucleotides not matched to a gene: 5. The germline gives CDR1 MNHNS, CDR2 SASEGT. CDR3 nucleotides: TGTGCCAGCAGTGAGACGGCTAGCGGGAGGACAGATACGCAGTATTTT. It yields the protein CASSETASGRTDTQYF.

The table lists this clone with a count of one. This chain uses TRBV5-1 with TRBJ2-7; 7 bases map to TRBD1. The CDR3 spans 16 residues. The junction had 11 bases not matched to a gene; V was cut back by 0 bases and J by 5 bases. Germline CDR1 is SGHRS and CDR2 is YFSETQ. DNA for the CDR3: TGCGCCAGCAGCTTGGCTTTAACAGGGGCCGGGGACGAGCAGTACTTC. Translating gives CASSLALTGAGDEQYF.

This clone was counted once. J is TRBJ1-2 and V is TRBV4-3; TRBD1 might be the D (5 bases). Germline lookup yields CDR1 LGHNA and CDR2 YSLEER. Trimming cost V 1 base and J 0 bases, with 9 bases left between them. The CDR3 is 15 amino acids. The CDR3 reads CASSQGGTANYGYTF. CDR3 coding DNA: TGCGCCAGCAGCCAAGGAGGGACGGCTAACTATGGCTACACCTTC.

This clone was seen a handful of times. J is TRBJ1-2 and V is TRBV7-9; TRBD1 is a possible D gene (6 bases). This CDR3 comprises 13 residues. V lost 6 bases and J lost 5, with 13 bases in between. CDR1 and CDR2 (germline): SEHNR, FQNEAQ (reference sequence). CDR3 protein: CASSPQGIYGYTF. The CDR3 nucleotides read TGTGCCAGCAGTCCACAGGGAATTTATGGCTACACCTTC.

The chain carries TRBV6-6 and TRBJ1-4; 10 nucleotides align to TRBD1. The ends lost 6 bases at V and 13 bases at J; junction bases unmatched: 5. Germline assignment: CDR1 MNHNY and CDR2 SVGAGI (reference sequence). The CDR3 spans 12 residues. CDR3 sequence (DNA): TGTGCCAGCAGAACGGGACAGGGGAGACTGTTTTTT. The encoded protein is CASRTGQGRLFF.